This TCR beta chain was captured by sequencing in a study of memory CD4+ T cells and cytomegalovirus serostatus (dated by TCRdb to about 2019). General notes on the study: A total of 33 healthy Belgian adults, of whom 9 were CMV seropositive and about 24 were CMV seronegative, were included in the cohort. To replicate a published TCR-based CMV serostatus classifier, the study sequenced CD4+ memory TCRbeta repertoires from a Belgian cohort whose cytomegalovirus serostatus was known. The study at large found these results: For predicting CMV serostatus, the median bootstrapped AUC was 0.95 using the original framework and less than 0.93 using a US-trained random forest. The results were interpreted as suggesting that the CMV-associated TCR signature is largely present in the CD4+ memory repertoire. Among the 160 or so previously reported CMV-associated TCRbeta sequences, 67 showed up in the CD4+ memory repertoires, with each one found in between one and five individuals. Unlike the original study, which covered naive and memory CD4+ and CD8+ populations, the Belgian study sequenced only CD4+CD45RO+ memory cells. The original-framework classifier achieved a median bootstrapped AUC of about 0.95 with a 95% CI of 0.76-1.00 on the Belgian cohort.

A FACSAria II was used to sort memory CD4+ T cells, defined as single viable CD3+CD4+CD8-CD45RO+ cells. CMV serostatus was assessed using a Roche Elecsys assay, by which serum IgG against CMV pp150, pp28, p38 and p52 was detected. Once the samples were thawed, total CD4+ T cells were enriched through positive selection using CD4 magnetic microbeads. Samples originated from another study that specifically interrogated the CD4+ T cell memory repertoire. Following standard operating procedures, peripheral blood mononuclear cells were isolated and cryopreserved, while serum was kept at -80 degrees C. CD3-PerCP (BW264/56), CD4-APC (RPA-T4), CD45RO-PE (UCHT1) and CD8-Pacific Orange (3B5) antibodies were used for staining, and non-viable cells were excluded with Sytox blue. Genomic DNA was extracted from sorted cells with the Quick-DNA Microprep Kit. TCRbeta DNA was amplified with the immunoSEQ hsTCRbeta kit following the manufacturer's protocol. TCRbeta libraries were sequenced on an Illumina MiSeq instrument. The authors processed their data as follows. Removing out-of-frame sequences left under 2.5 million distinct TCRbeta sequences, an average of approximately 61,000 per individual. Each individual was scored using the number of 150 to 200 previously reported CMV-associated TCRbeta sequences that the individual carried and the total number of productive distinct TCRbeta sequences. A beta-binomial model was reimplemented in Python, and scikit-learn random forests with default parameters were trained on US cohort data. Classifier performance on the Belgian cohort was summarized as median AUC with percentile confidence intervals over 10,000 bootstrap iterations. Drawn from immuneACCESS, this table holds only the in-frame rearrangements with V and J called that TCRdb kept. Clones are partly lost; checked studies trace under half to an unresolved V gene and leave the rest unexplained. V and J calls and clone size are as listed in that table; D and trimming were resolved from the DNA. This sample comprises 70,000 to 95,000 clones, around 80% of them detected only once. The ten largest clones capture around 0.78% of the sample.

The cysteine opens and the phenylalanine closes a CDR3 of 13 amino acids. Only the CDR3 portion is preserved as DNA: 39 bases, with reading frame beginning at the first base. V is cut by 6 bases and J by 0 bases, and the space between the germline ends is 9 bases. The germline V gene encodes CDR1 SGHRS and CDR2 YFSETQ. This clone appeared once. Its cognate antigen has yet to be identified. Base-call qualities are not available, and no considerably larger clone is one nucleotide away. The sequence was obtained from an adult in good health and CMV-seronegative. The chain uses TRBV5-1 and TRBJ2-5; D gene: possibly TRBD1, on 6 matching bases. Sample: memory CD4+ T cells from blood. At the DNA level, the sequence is TGCGCCAGCAACCAGGGGCACCAAGAGACCCAGTACTTC. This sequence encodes CASNQGHQETQYF.